Listed below are T cell receptor beta chains from one sample, sequenced in a study of regulatory T cells in long-lasting Graves disease. TCRdb processed the multiplex PCR reads anew with MiXCR; each CDR3 protein has one entry. The sample includes roughly 500,000 distinct CDR3 sequences, approximately 13% of them seen just once. Separately, the same data were catalogued under a study of T cells in Graves' hyperthyroidism and ophthalmopathy.

The sample in question was peripheral blood mononuclear cells (PBMCs), obtained at new diagnosis, from a patient treated with antithyroid drugs. The receptors were gathered from a young man with Graves disease. Each CDR3 is given with its conserved first and last residue. A D gene is named only where the DNA matches it firmly. Clone size is not always given. Where it is, it says once, few, many or a class for expanded clones.

d_call	clone_size	v_call	j_call	cdr3_aa	cdr3_nt
NA	many	TRBV10-3	TRBJ2-1	CAISPAANEQFF	TGTGCCATCAGTCCCGCCGCCAATGAGCAGTTCTTC
TRBD1	many	TRBV20-1	TRBJ2-7	CSAPNPGTGGYEQYF	TGCAGTGCCCCTAACCCCGGGACAGGGGGCTACGAGCAGTACTTC
TRBD2	many	TRBV6-5	TRBJ2-7	CASSYISGQAGEQYF	TGTGCCAGCAGTTACATTTCAGGTCAAGCGGGGGAGCAGTACTTC
NA	many	TRBV27	TRBJ2-2	CASSSRFSFTGELFF	TGTGCCAGCAGTTCCAGATTCAGTTTCACCGGGGAGCTGTTTTTT
NA	many	TRBV12-3/TRBV12-4	TRBJ1-4	CASSLSSEKLFF	TGTGCCAGCAGTTTAAGTTCTGAAAAACTGTTTTTT
TRBD2	many	TRBV5-1	TRBJ2-5	CASSSTSSGPPGETQYF	TGCGCCAGCAGCTCGACTTCTAGCGGCCCGCCCGGAGAGACCCAGTACTTC
NA	few	TRBV20-1	TRBJ2-1	CSARFLGEYAYNEQFF	TGCAGTGCTAGATTTCTGGGGGAGTACGCCTACAATGAGCAGTTCTTC
NA	many	TRBV28	TRBJ2-7	CASTSDVGQTTYEQYF	TGTGCCAGCACCTCAGATGTGGGGCAAACCACCTACGAGCAGTACTTC
TRBD1	few	TRBV3-1	TRBJ1-4	CAGSLIPQGVATNEKLFF	TGTGCCGGCAGCTTAATCCCCCAGGGGGTAGCAACTAATGAAAAACTGTTTTTT
NA	NA	TRBV20-1	TRBJ2-2	CSARFPGESTGGLFF	TGCAGTGCTAGATTCCCGGGAGAGAGCACCGGGGGGCTGTTTTTT
NA	many	TRBV12-3/TRBV12-4	TRBJ1-2	CASSPTEYYGYTF	TGTGCCAGCAGTCCGACAGAGTACTATGGCTACACCTTC
TRBD1	NA	TRBV4-1	TRBJ1-5	CASSKTGFNQPQHF	TGCGCCAGCAGCAAGACAGGGTTCAATCAGCCCCAGCATTTT
NA	many	TRBV27	TRBJ2-7	CASSLADTRSYEQYF	TGTGCCAGCAGTTTAGCGGATACTCGCTCCTACGAGCAGTACTTC
TRBD1	many	TRBV2	TRBJ1-1	CASRDRILKNTEAFF	TGTGCCAGCAGGGACAGGATCCTAAAGAACACTGAAGCTTTCTTT
NA	NA	TRBV20-1	TRBJ2-7	CSASSRYEQYF	TGCAGTGCTAGCTCCCGATACGAGCAGTACTTC
TRBD2	many	TRBV2	TRBJ2-3	CASSEEGTRADTQYF	TGTGCCAGCAGTGAAGAAGGGACTAGGGCAGATACGCAGTATTTT
NA	many	TRBV6-5	TRBJ1-2	CASSYSLRLSYTF	TGTGCCAGCAGTTATTCGCTTCGTTTGAGCTACACCTTC
TRBD1	NA	TRBV29-1	TRBJ2-1	CSVEDGTGRNEQFF	TGCAGCGTTGAAGATGGGACAGGGAGGAATGAGCAGTTCTTC
NA	NA	TRBV3-1	TRBJ2-3	CASAWAQGSDTQYF	TGTGCCAGCGCCTGGGCCCAGGGGTCAGATACGCAGTATTTT
NA	many	TRBV12-3/TRBV12-4	TRBJ2-5	CASGTQETQYF	TGTGCCAGCGGCACCCAAGAGACCCAGTACTTC
NA	few	TRBV15	TRBJ2-7	CATSLVGSAYEQYF	TGTGCCACCAGCTTGGTCGGGAGTGCCTACGAGCAGTACTTC
NA	NA	TRBV4-1	TRBJ2-1	CASSQFYTGSNEQFF	TGCGCCAGCAGCCAATTTTACACAGGCTCGAATGAGCAGTTCTTC